One sample yielded the 17 T cell receptor beta chains listed below, sequenced in a study of blood T cell repertoires in COVID-19. Method: immunoSEQ multiplex PCR; TCRdb's copy keeps in-frame clones and lacks some. There are about 250,000 clones in the sample; about 88% occur only once, and around 2.2% lies in the top ten. Input material: peripheral blood. Every receptor here comes from a woman aged 40-49 years who had recovered from COVID-19.

This clone was recorded only once. The CDR3 region has the DNA TGTGCCAGCAGCCAAGTGTTCCTAGCGGGGACCTACGAGCAGTACTTC. Translation gives CASSQVFLAGTYEQYF. The chain recombines TRBV4-2 with TRBJ2-7; 9 bases are shared with TRBD2. The trim removed 1 base at V and 2 bases at J, leaving 6 bases unmatched. Per germline, CDR1 LGHNA and CDR2 YNFKEQ. The CDR3 has 16 amino acids.

The V and J genes are TRBV5-1 and TRBJ2-4; unclear D gene. This CDR3 has 14 residues. Germline V gene data show CDR1 as SGHRS and CDR2 as YFSETQ. V was shortened by 0 bases and J by 3 bases, with 7 bases between the two germline ends. DNA of the CDR3: TGCGCCAGCAGCTTGGACCAACTCAAAAACATTCAGTACTTC. Its translation: CASSLDQLKNIQYF.

This chain uses TRBV2 with TRBJ2-5, with D maybe TRBD1 (5 bases). The V end was cut by 9 bases, the J end by 2 bases, with 13 bases between. The CDR3 totals 13 residues. Germline CDR1 reads SNHLY; CDR2 reads FYNNEI. The CDR3 loop reads CASFRTSQETQYF. The DNA for the CDR3 is TGTGCCAGTTTTAGGACATCACAAGAGACCCAGTACTTC. The whole variable domain, remainder taken from reference TRBV2 and TRBJ2-5, is EPEVTQTPSHQVTQMGQEVILRCVPISNHLYFYWYRQILGQKVEFLVSFYNNEISEKSEIFDDQFSVERPDGSNFTLKIRSTKLEDSAMYFCASFRTSQETQYFGPGTRLLVL.

The V and J genes are TRBV27 and TRBJ1-1; D is perhaps TRBD1 (5 bases). Trimming removed 6 bases from V and 7 bases from J, with 15 bases in between. The CDR3 has 13 amino acids. Germline CDR1 MNHEY, CDR2 SMNVEV (reference sequence). The DNA of the CDR3 is TGTGCCAGCAGCTCCGTGGGGGGACTTGAAGCTTTCTTT. Protein product: CASSSVGGLEAFF.

The chain employs TRBV7-9 and TRBJ2-1; 7 bases align to TRBD1. With 4 bases clipped from V and 8 bases from J, the junction kept 11 bases outside the gene matches. Germline values: CDR1 SEHNR, CDR2 FQNEAQ (reference sequence). CDR3 size: 15 residues. CDR3 DNA sequence: TGTGCCAGCAGCTCGGGACAGAGCCCTCGCGATGAGCAGTTCTTC. Its translation: CASSSGQSPRDEQFF. Filled out from reference TRBV7-9 and TRBJ2-1, the complete variable domain reads DTGVSQNPRHKITKRGQNVTFRCDPISEHNRLYWYRQTLGQGPEFLTYFQNEAQLEKSRLLSDRFSAERPKGSFSTLEIQRTEQGDSAMYLCASSSGQSPRDEQFFGPGTRLTVL.

This CDR3 reads CASRATSGRRYNEQFF. The CDR3, as DNA: TGTGCCAGTAGAGCCACTAGCGGGAGGCGTTACAATGAGCAGTTCTTC. J is TRBJ2-1 and V is TRBV19; 12 nucleotides align to TRBD2. The CDR3 contains 16 residues. Germline V gives CDR1 LNHDA, CDR2 SQIVND (reference sequence). V gave up 6 bases and J gave up 4 bases; unmatched junction bases: 7.

The chain couples TRBV2 to TRBJ2-1; D is uncertain. V was cut by 3 bases and J by 10 bases, with 13 bases left in between. This CDR3 has 13 residues. The germline V gene has CDR1 SNHLY and CDR2 FYNNEI. In DNA, the CDR3 is TGTGCCAGCAGTGATCTATCGTGGGCGGAGCAGTTCTTC. It encodes CASSDLSWAEQFF.

This chain links TRBV27 with TRBJ2-7, with D possibly matching TRBD2 (7 bases). The germline V and J ends were trimmed by 3 bases and 0 bases, with 12 bases remaining between them. The CDR3 has 15 residues. Germline CDR1 reads MNHEY; CDR2 reads SMNVEV (reference sequence). CDR3 region: CASSFAGAGSYEQYF. CDR3 nucleotide sequence: TGTGCCAGCAGTTTCGCGGGGGCCGGCTCCTACGAGCAGTACTTC.

The chain carries TRBV27 and TRBJ1-3; D ambiguous. V dropped 0 bases and J dropped 3 bases, with 6 bases sitting between them. CDR3 length: 14 amino acids. In germline, CDR1 is MNHEY, CDR2 SMNVEV (reference sequence). The CDR3 bases are TGTGCCAGCAGTTTATCTCCAGTTGGAAACACCATATATTTT. It codes for CASSLSPVGNTIYF.

The chain links TRBV6-5 to TRBJ2-5; 7 nucleotides align to TRBD1. The junction had 5 bases not matched to a gene; V was cut back by 8 bases and J by 5 bases. CDR1 and CDR2 from the germline V gene are MNHEY and SVGAGI. This CDR3 is 12 amino acids long. CDR3 protein: CASHARGETQYF. CDR3 DNA sequence: TGTGCCAGCCACGCCAGGGGGGAGACCCAGTACTTC.

The genes are TRBV6-2 or TRBV6-3 and TRBJ2-7; TRBD1 might be the D (5 bases). V was pared by 2 bases and J by 6 bases, with 17 bases between. The germline V gene encodes CDR1 MNHEY and CDR2 SVGEGT. CDR3 length: 15 amino acids. CDR3 sequence: CASSYGASVSSEQYF. For the CDR3, the DNA is TGTGCCAGCAGTTACGGGGCTAGTGTCAGCTCCGAGCAGTACTTC.

The J gene is TRBJ2-2, the V gene TRBV7-2; D might be TRBD2 (5 bases). The CDR3 runs to 15 residues. Trimming shortened V by 2 bases and J by 2 bases, and 9 bases separated the two germline ends. Germline values: CDR1 SGHTA, CDR2 FQGNSA. The CDR3 DNA reads as TGTGCCAGCAGCTTATGGAGCGGAAACACCGGGGAGCTGTTTTTT. It codes for CASSLWSGNTGELFF.

The genes are TRBV6-5 and TRBJ2-2; weak D call: TRBD2 (5 bases). CDR3 length: 15 amino acids. Germline CDR1 and CDR2: MNHEY and SVGAGI. The V and J ends lost 0 bases and 7 bases respectively, with 12 bases between them. This CDR3 reads CASSYSRGAGGELFF. DNA of the CDR3: TGTGCCAGCAGTTACTCCCGGGGTGCGGGCGGGGAGCTGTTTTTT.

V and J are TRBV19 and TRBJ1-2; TRBD1 might be the D (6 bases). The length of the CDR3 is 16 residues. Trimming cost V 6 bases and J 2 bases, with 19 bases left between them. Germline V lookup: CDR1 LNHDA, CDR2 SQIVND (reference sequence). CDR3 protein: CASSQNLQGRNYGYTF. CDR3 in DNA: TGTGCCAGTAGCCAAAATTTACAGGGACGAAACTATGGCTACACCTTC.

The rearrangement uses TRBV3-1 (or the pseudogene TRBV3-2) and TRBJ2-1, with a tentative D call TRBD1 (5 bases). This CDR3 comprises 15 residues. V lost 1 base and J lost 4, with 11 bases in between. Per the germline V gene, CDR1 is LGHDT and CDR2 is YNNKEL (reference sequence). The CDR3 nucleotides read TGTGCCAGCAGCCAAGGTCCAGGGTCATACAATGAGCAGTTCTTC. Its translation is CASSQGPGSYNEQFF.

V is TRBV9 and J is TRBJ1-1; the D is unclear. Germline loops: CDR1 SGDLS, CDR2 YYNGEE. The length of the CDR3 is 13 residues. V lost 2 bases, J lost 3 bases, and 8 bases lay in between. In nucleotides, the CDR3 is TGTGCCAGCAGCGTTTTCCGGGACACTGAAGCTTTCTTT. The encoded protein is CASSVFRDTEAFF.

This chain connects TRBV11-2 to TRBJ2-7; D might be TRBD1 (6 bases). The CDR3 is 15 amino acids. V was trimmed by 0 bases and J by 0 bases, leaving 9 bases between them. Germline V gene sequence: CDR1 SGHAT, CDR2 FQNNGV. CDR3 DNA: TGTGCCAGCAGCTTAGAGCAGGGGAGCTCCTACGAGCAGTACTTC. Translating gives CASSLEQGSSYEQYF.